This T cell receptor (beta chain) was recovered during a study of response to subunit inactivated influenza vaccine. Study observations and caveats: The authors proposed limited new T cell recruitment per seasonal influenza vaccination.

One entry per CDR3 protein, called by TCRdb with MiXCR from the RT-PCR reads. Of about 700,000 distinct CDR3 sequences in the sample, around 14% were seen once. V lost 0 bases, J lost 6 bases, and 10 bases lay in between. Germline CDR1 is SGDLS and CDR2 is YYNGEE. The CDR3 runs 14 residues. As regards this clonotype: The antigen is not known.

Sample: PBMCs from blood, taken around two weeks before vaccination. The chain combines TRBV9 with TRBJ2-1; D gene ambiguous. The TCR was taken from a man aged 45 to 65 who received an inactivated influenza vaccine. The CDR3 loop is CASSVDDASNEQFF. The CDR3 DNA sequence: TGTGCCAGCAGCGTAGACGACGCCAGCAATGAGCAGTTCTTC.